This T cell receptor beta chain was identified in a study of blood T cell repertoires in COVID-19. Study overall: PBMCs, B-cell-depleted T cells, or T cells were the source of the cDNA or gDNA that made up the material.

TCRdb's table, derived via immunoSEQ multiplex PCR, lists solely in-frame clones and lacks some. This sample carries some 320,000 clones, 90% of them seen once, and the ten largest clones take 2.6%. This TCR was sampled from a man aged 55 to 70 who had recovered from COVID-19. The sample comprised PBMCs or T cells enriched from blood (not recorded which).

The CDR3 loop reads CASNRGGHSPLHF. The CDR3 nucleotides are TGTGCCAGCAATCGGGGGGGGCATTCACCCCTCCACTTT. The chain couples TRBV2 to TRBJ1-6; D is possibly TRBD1 (6 bases). CDR1 is SNHLY, CDR2 FYNNEI, per germline. Deletions cut 7 bases from V and 8 bases from J, with 12 bases between. This CDR3 spans 13 amino acids. The full variable domain, in which reference TRBV2 and TRBJ1-6 provide the parts outside the CDR3, is EPEVTQTPSHQVTQMGQEVILRCVPISNHLYFYWYRQILGQKVEFLVSFYNNEISEKSEIFDDQFSVERPDGSNFTLKIRSTKLEDSAMYFCASNRGGHSPLHFGNGTRLTVT.